The source of this T cell receptor beta chain is a study of blood T cell repertoires in COVID-19. Study summary: There were acute and convalescent COVID-19 samples, and they came from the United States, Italy and Spain. Sample material is recorded as cDNA or gDNA derived from T cells, B-cell-depleted T cells, or PBMCs.

This clone was picked up a small number of times. Germline loops: CDR1 SGHTS, CDR2 YDEGEE. The CDR3 extends over 17 amino acids. V was cut by 4 bases and J by 2 bases, with 19 bases left in between. In the authors' methods: Using reference gene primer amplification, nucleated cell counts were estimated. TCRdb's copy holds only in-frame clones and misses some; the assay was immunoSEQ multiplex PCR. D and trimming were read from the DNA, whereas the V and J calls and clone size are those reported in that table. Of approximately 81,000 clones listed, roughly four fifths were seen once; the top ten hold about 6.9%.

The J gene is TRBJ1-5, the V gene TRBV5-8, with a possible D match to TRBD1 (6 bases). The source material was peripheral blood. The receptor was derived from a human donor in a cohort sampled during active COVID-19. The DNA for the CDR3 is TGTGCCAGCAGCACCGAGGCGGGGGGCTTGCGCAATCAGCCCCAGCATTTT. The encoded protein is CASSTEAGGLRNQPQHF.